This T cell receptor (beta chain) was observed in a study of blood T cells in healthy people across ages. The germline gives CDR1 KGHSH, CDR2 LQKENI. Unmatched junction bases numbered 4, after V lost 4 bases and J lost 5 bases. CDR3 size: 13 residues. With a J-beta primer mix and a sample-barcoded 5' primer, a second PCR ran 7 to 11 cycles. TCRdb processed the 5' RACE reads anew with MiXCR; each CDR3 protein has one entry. The profile shows just under 750,000 distinct CDR3 sequences, 22% of them singletons. This clonotype has more than one count but fewer than ten. What it binds is unknown. Study conclusions and caveats: TCR beta diversity tracked closely with naive T cell percentage.

This chain links TRBV18 with TRBJ2-5; 7 bases map to TRBD1. The clonotype comes from a man aged 65-85 years in good health. The sequencing sample was made of blood. In DNA, the CDR3 is TGTGCCAGCTCACTTGACAGGGACGAGACCCAGTACTTC. This sequence encodes CASSLDRDETQYF.